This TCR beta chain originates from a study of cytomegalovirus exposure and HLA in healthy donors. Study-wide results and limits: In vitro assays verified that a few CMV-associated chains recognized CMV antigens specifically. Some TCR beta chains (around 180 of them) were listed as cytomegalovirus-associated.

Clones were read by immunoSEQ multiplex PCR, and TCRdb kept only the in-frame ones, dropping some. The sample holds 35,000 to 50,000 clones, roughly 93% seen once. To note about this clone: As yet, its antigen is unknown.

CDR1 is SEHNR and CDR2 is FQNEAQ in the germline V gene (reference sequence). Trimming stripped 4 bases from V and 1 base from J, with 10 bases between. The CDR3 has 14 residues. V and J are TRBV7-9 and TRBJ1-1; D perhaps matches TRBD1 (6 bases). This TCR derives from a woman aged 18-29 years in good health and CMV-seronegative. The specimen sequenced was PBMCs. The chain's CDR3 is CASSYGQQNTEAFF. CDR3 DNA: TGTGCCAGCAGCTACGGACAGCAGAACACTGAAGCTTTCTTT.